This entry concerns a single TCR beta chain. Germline CDR1 DFQATT, CDR2 SNEGSKA (reference sequence). The CDR3 consists of 8 residues. Trimming cost V 6 bases and J 15 bases, with 6 bases left between them. The data derive from a study of blood T cells in healthy people across ages. A second about 7 to 12 cycle PCR used barcoded and J-beta primers. Individual samples furnished no less than 2.5 million CDR3-containing paired-end reads apiece. TCRdb processed the 5' RACE reads anew with MiXCR; each CDR3 protein has one entry. The sample lists more than 900,000 distinct CDR3 sequences, around 29% occurring once. The same specimen was also included in a second study, on T cells of mothers and their children. That work adds: A few healthy Caucasian mothers gave samples, and so did their six children. Thymic selection shapes TCR recombination output similarly in related and unrelated pairs.

This TCR was sampled from a woman between 35 and 50 years old in good health. The rearrangement joins TRBV20-1 to TRBJ1-6; D unclear. The sample consisted of blood. The CDR3 sequence is CSAKDLHF. The CDR3 bases are TGCAGTGCAAAGGACCTCCACTTT.